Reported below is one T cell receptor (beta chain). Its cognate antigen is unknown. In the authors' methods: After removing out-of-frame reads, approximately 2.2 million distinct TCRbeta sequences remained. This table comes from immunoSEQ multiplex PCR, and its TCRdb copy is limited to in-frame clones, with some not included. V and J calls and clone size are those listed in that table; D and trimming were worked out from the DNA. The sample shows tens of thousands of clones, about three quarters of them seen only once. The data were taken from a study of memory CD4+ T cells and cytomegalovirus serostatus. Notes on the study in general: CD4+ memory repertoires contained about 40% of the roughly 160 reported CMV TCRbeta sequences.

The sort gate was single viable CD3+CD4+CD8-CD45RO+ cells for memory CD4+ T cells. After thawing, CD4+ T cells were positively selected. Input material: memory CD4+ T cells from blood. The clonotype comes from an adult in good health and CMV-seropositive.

DNA for the CDR3: TGTGCCAGCAGCGTAGGTCCTAGCGGAGTGACCGAGCAGTACTTC. It specifies CASSVGPSGVTEQYF. The genes are TRBV9 and TRBJ2-7; 7 nucleotides align to TRBD2. After removal of 0 bases from V and 6 bases from J, the junction contained 9 bases not matched to a gene. The germline CDR1 and CDR2 sequences are SGDLS and YYNGEE. The CDR3 spans 15 residues.